Listed below are T cell receptor beta chains from one sample, sequenced in a study of blood T cell repertoires in COVID-19. This table comes from immunoSEQ multiplex PCR, and its TCRdb copy is limited to in-frame clones, with some not included. The data hold 52,000 or so clones, with roughly 89% observed a single time. Sequenced material: peripheral blood. All receptors come from an elderly man with acute or convalescent COVID-19. The CDR3 runs from the conserved cysteine through the conserved F or W. A D gene is named only where the DNA matches it firmly. Clone size is shown for a subset of rows, as once, few, many or a class of expanded clone.

TRBJ2-5 TRBV18 . TRBD1 TGTGCCAGCTCCCCCTCCGGGACAGAAGAGACCCAGTACTTC CASSPSGTEETQYF
TRBJ2-2 TRBV24-1 . TRBD1 TGTGCCACCAGTGGGGGAACAGGGGTGGCCGGGGAGCTGTTTTTT CATSGGTGVAGELFF
TRBJ1-5 TRBV3-1/TRBV3-2 . TRBD1 TGTGCCAGCAGCCAAGAGAGGACAGGGCGATCCTATCAGCCCCAGCATTTT CASSQERTGRSYQPQHF
TRBJ2-1 TRBV5-1 . TRBD2 TGCGCCAGCAGCTTCTCTAGCGGGGGGGTTTCAGTGGTACTGTACAATGAGCAGTTCTTC CASSFSSGGVSVVLYNEQFF
TRBJ2-2 TRBV18 . . TGTGCCAGCTCCATGGACAGCTTGAACACCGGGGAGCTGTTTTTT CASSMDSLNTGELFF
TRBJ1-2 TRBV29-1 . . TGCAGCGTTGCAGGGCAGGGCCATGGCTACACCTTC CSVAGQGHGYTF
TRBJ2-3 TRBV11-3 . TRBD2 TGTGCCAGCAGCCCTGCGGGGGTAAGCACAGATACGCAGTATTTT CASSPAGVSTDTQYF
TRBJ2-5 TRBV10-1 once TRBD2 TGCGCCAGCAGTGATCCCGCTACGGGGGGAGAGACCCAGTACTTC CASSDPATGGETQYF
TRBJ2-7 TRBV9 . TRBD2 TGTGCCAGCAGCGTAGGACTAGCGGGGCCATACGAGCAGTACTTC CASSVGLAGPYEQYF
TRBJ1-2 TRBV3-1/TRBV3-2 . . TGTGCCAGCAGGCCTCGCGGACCTCGGACATCGAACTATGGCTACACCTTC CASRPRGPRTSNYGYTF
TRBJ2-1 TRBV27 . TRBD2 TGTGCCAGCCTTACTAGGCGCGGGGGACTAGCGGGGAGGAGCTCCTACAATGAGCAGTTCTTC CASLTRRGGLAGRSSYNEQFF
TRBJ1-2 TRBV18 . . TGTGCCAGCTCACCAAGATACGCCGAAGCTAAGCATGGCTACACCTTC CASSPRYAEAKHGYTF
TRBJ1-2 TRBV19 . TRBD1 TGTGCCAGTAGTATTCAGGGGGACAACTATGGCTACACCTTC CASSIQGDNYGYTF
TRBJ1-5 TRBV6-2/TRBV6-3 . . TGTGCCAGCAGTTACTCTCGGGGTTATAGCAATCAGCCCCAGCATTTT CASSYSRGYSNQPQHF
TRBJ1-5 TRBV19 . . TGTGCCAGTACCAAGACAGTCGTTTATAGCAATCAGCCCCAGCATTTT CASTKTVVYSNQPQHF
TRBJ2-7 TRBV6-6 . . TGTGCCAGCAGTTACACTCCCCACCGGGGGGCCGAGCAGTACTTC CASSYTPHRGAEQYF
TRBJ1-6 TRBV13 . TRBD1 TGTGCCAGCAGCTTTTGGGCTACCGGGACAGATAATTCACCCCTCCACTTT CASSFWATGTDNSPLHF
TRBJ1-2 TRBV18 . . TGTGCCAGCTCACCTCCCAGGTTTACATATTATAACTATGGCTACACCTTC CASSPPRFTYYNYGYTF
TRBJ2-5 TRBV18 . . TGTGCCAGCTCACCAGAGGCCCCCGAGACGGCCCAGTACTTC CASSPEAPETAQYF
TRBJ2-7 TRBV9 . TRBD2 TGTGCCAGCAGCGTGACTAGCGGGGAGGCTGAGCAGTACTTC CASSVTSGEAEQYF
TRBJ2-1 TRBV19 . TRBD2 TGTGCCAGTAGTCCATCTAGCGGGCTACGTAGTGAGCAGTTCTTC CASSPSSGLRSEQFF
TRBJ2-6 TRBV3-1/TRBV3-2 once TRBD1 TGTGCCAGCACACTTATTCCCATTCCGGGACAGCCCTCTGGGGCCAACGTCCTGACTTTC CASTLIPIPGQPSGANVLTF
TRBJ2-2 TRBV5-1 . TRBD2 TGCGCCAGCCGGGAGGTGAACACCGGGGAGCTGTTTTTT CASREVNTGELFF
TRBJ2-5 TRBV6-2/TRBV6-3 . . TGTGCCAGCAGTTGGGCCCCTTACCAAGAGACCCAGTACTTC CASSWAPYQETQYF
TRBJ2-1 TRBV30 . TRBD1 TGTGCCTGGAGTTTGAGGGGGCTGAGCTCCTACAATGAGCAGTTCTTC CAWSLRGLSSYNEQFF
TRBJ1-6 TRBV5-1 . TRBD1 TGCGCCAGCAGCTTCGCAGGGGGCATAGATTCACCCCTCCACTTT CASSFAGGIDSPLHF
TRBJ2-2 TRBV5-4 . . TGTGCCAGCAGCACCCGGAACAGCTACACCGGGGAGCTGTTTTTT CASSTRNSYTGELFF
TRBJ1-2 TRBV2 few TRBD1 TGTGCCAGCAGTAGACAGGGAGTTATGGCTAACACCTTC CASSRQGVMANTF
TRBJ2-1 TRBV19 . . TGTGCCAGTAGCCCCTCCGTCGACAGCTACAATGAGCAGTTCTTC CASSPSVDSYNEQFF
TRBJ2-7 TRBV7-9 . . TGTGCCAGCAGCTATGATGCCCTCGGGATTAACTACGAGCAGTACTTC CASSYDALGINYEQYF
TRBJ1-2 TRBV2 . . TGTGCCAGCAGCTGGACAGAGGCAAAGGGCTACACCTTC CASSWTEAKGYTF
TRBJ1-6 TRBV7-9 . . TGTGCCAGCAGCTTACCGGGGACTCCCCTCCACTTT CASSLPGTPLHF
TRBJ2-1 TRBV6-1 few . TGTGCCAGCAGAGAAGGCAGGGACAATGAGCAGTTCTTC CASREGRDNEQFF
TRBJ1-2 TRBV7-8 . TRBD1 TGTGCCAGCAGCAAGACAGGGGGCAGACTTAACTATGGCTACACCTTC CASSKTGGRLNYGYTF
TRBJ2-1 TRBV11-3 . TRBD1 TGTGCCAGCAGCCGACAGGGGTCCTACAATGAGCAGTTCTTC CASSRQGSYNEQFF
TRBJ1-1 TRBV7-9 . TRBD1 TGTGCCAGCAGCCTCGGACAGGGGAACACTGAAGCTTTCTTT CASSLGQGNTEAFF
TRBJ1-3 TRBV28 . . TGTGCCAGCAGTCTCTCCAGGAACTCTGGAAACACCATATATTTT CASSLSRNSGNTIYF
TRBJ2-3 TRBV15 once . TGTGCCACCAGCAGAGATCTGAGCACAGATACGCAGTATTTT CATSRDLSTDTQYF